The next 23 T cell receptor beta chains were all read from a single sample in a study of T and B cells in COVID-19 patients. Multiplex PCR with BIOMED2 TRB-A/B primer pools amplified TRB rearrangements. From the multiplex PCR reads, TCRdb called clonotypes with MiXCR, one entry per CDR3 protein. The table has some 9,100 distinct CDR3 sequences, approximately 30% seen once. Blood genomic DNA input for TRB amplification was 250-500 ng. Source material: blood. These receptors were taken from a human donor who had recovered from COVID-19.

By sample fraction, this clonotype is medium-sized (0.01 to 0.1%). This rearrangement joins TRBV18 to TRBJ2-7; 7 bases align to TRBD1. V was clipped by 2 bases and J by 4 bases; unmatched bases: 5. Germline V CDR1 and CDR2: KGHSH, LQKENI. The CDR3 is made up of 14 amino acids. DNA of the CDR3: TGTGCCAGCTCACCAAGGGACAGCAGTTACGAGCAGTACTTC. It is translated as CASSPRDSSYEQYF.

The V gene is TRBV5-6, the J gene TRBJ2-5, with D uncertain. The V end lost 2 bases, the J end lost 2 bases, and 16 bases lay between the germline ends. The CDR3 is 16 residues long. CDR1 is SGHDT, CDR2 YYEEEE, per germline. This CDR3 is CASSLKIAQEQETQYF. Written as DNA, the CDR3 is TGTGCCAGCAGCTTAAAAATTGCGCAAGAACAAGAGACCCAGTACTTC.

V and J are TRBV27 and TRBJ2-2, with 10 nucleotides matching TRBD2. V gave up 7 bases and J gave up 1 base; unmatched junction bases: 6. The germline V gene encodes CDR1 MNHEY and CDR2 SMNVEV (reference sequence). CDR3 size: 16 residues. The CDR3 loop reads CASTSRLAGNTGELFF. The CDR3 DNA follows: TGTGCCAGCACCTCAAGACTAGCGGGGAACACCGGGGAGCTGTTTTTT.

This clonotype counts as medium-sized (0.01 to 0.1%). Here the CDR3 DNA reads TGTGCCAGTAGCAGATCCCTGACAGGGGGTACTGAAGCTTTCTTT. It specifies CASSRSLTGGTEAFF. The chain recombines TRBV19 with TRBJ1-1, with 9 bases matching TRBD1. In germline, CDR1 is LNHDA, CDR2 SQIVND (reference sequence). The V segment lost 6 bases and the J segment 5 bases; nucleotides outside the gene matches: 10. The length of the CDR3 is 15 residues. The whole variable domain, filled in from reference TRBV19 and TRBJ1-1, reads DGGITQSPKYLFRKEGQNVTLSCEQNLNHDAMYWYRQDPGQGLRLIYYSQIVNDFQKGDIAEGYSVSREKKESFPLTVTSAQKNPTAFYLCASSRSLTGGTEAFFGQGTRLTVV.

J is TRBJ1-1 and V is TRBV7-9; 7 nucleotides agree with TRBD1. J was trimmed by 2 bases and V by 1 base; bases with no gene match: 4. The germline CDR1 and CDR2 sequences are SEHNR and FQNEAQ (reference sequence). The CDR3 extends over 15 amino acids. CDR3 DNA: TGTGCCAGCAGCTTAGTTAACAGGGGAAACACTGAAGCTTTCTTT. Encoded protein: CASSLVNRGNTEAFF.

At least ten counts were recorded for this clonotype. The chain combines TRBV6-1 with TRBJ1-3; D gene unclear. The V gene lost 6 bases and the J gene lost 0 bases, with 9 bases spanning the gap. The germline gives CDR1 MNHNS, CDR2 SASEGT. CDR3 size: 14 residues. CDR3 in DNA: TGTGCCAGCAGAGTGGACGGCTCTGGAAACACCATATATTTT. As protein: CASRVDGSGNTIYF.

By share, this clonotype ranks as medium-sized. This chain joins TRBV19 and TRBJ1-2, with TRBD1 identical over 8 bases. CDR1 and CDR2 (germline): LNHDA, SQIVND (reference sequence). With V trimmed by 5 bases and J by 4 bases, 12 bases remained unmatched. The CDR3 totals 16 residues. This CDR3 is CASSAAGTGKSYGYTF. Written as DNA, the CDR3 is TGTGCCAGTAGTGCCGCCGGGACAGGCAAAAGCTATGGCTACACCTTC.

By frequency in the sample, this clonotype is medium-sized. The chain has TRBV5-6 and TRBJ2-1, with D uncertain. CDR1 SGHDT and CDR2 YYEEEE come from the germline V gene. There are 13 residues in the CDR3. V gave up 3 bases and J gave up 7 bases, with 11 bases separating them. This chain's CDR3 is CASSSPTGNEQFF. The CDR3 bases are TGTGCCAGCAGCTCCCCTACCGGGAATGAGCAGTTCTTC.

This clonotype was picked up a small number of times. The V gene is TRBV6-2 or TRBV6-3, the J gene TRBJ2-5, with 14 bases fitting TRBD2. The germline V gene has CDR1 MNHEY and CDR2 SVGEGT. This CDR3 is 16 amino acids long. Losses at the gene ends were 5 bases for V and 3 bases for J; bases not matched to a gene: 5. The CDR3: CASSKTSGGGEETQYF. The CDR3, as DNA: TGTGCCAGCAGTAAGACTAGCGGGGGGGGCGAAGAGACCCAGTACTTC.

This clonotype was detected many times. The chain has TRBV6-1 and TRBJ2-5; TRBD2 matches at 14 bases. CDR1 MNHNS and CDR2 SASEGT come from the germline V gene. The CDR3 is 17 residues long. V lost 5 bases to trimming and J lost 4 bases; unmatched junction nucleotides: 9. The CDR3 here is CASSRRLAGGRGETQYF. CDR3 DNA: TGTGCCAGCAGTCGCAGACTAGCGGGGGGGCGCGGAGAGACCCAGTACTTC.

In this sample, this clonotype is medium-sized. The gene calls are TRBV6-4 and TRBJ2-1; possibly TRBD2 for D (6 bases). CDR1 is MRHNA and CDR2 is SNTAGT in the germline V gene. V lost 3 bases, J lost 3 bases, and 15 bases lay in between. This CDR3 is 16 amino acids long. The CDR3 nucleotides are TGTGCCAGCAGTGAAGGATCGGGGGAAGGCTACAATGAGCAGTTCTTC. Protein product: CASSEGSGEGYNEQFF.

This clonotype is deemed medium-sized. J is TRBJ2-3 and V is TRBV5-5, with TRBD1 matching 9 bases. Germline-derived CDR1 and CDR2 are SGHKS and YYEKEE (reference sequence). V shed 3 bases and J 4 bases; nucleotides not matched to a gene: 0. The length of the CDR3 is 13 residues. This CDR3 is CASSWTGADTQYF. CDR3 nucleotide sequence: TGTGCCAGCAGCTGGACAGGGGCAGATACGCAGTATTTT.

By its share, this clonotype is medium-sized. This chain joins TRBV30 and TRBJ2-2; D is tentatively TRBD1 or TRBD2 (5 bases each). CDR3 size: 14 residues. The V gene's germline CDR1 is GTSNPN and CDR2 SVGIG (reference sequence). Trimming stripped 4 bases from V and 2 bases from J, with 11 bases between. The DNA for the CDR3 is TGTGCCTGGACCCCGGGACCAAACACCGGGGAGCTGTTTTTT. Amino acids: CAWTPGPNTGELFF.

This chain connects TRBV5-6 to TRBJ2-1; the D gene is possibly TRBD2 (7 bases). Trimming left V 2 bases short and J 0 bases short, with 15 bases between. This CDR3 contains 17 residues. Germline-derived CDR1 and CDR2 are SGHDT and YYEEEE. The CDR3 protein is CASSLGGGRSSYNEQFF. In DNA, the CDR3 is TGTGCCAGCAGCTTAGGGGGGGGGAGGAGCTCCTACAATGAGCAGTTCTTC.

A few counts support this clonotype. The rearrangement joins TRBV7-4 to TRBJ1-1; TRBD1 is a possible D gene (5 bases). This CDR3 spans 12 amino acids. V shed 10 bases and J shed 0 bases, with 9 bases lying between them. Looked up from germline, CDR1 is SGHVT and CDR2 is SQSDAQ. In nucleotides, the CDR3 is TGTGCCATAGGGGTTATGAACACTGAAGCTTTCTTT. Protein: CAIGVMNTEAFF.

The chain couples TRBV6-4 to TRBJ1-1; D gene uncertain. V was clipped by 0 bases and J by 1 base, with 3 bases between them. Germline CDR1 is MRHNA and CDR2 is SNTAGT. The CDR3 has 13 amino acids. In DNA form, the CDR3 reads TGTGCCAGCAGTGACTCGGGGAACACTGAAGCTTTCTTT. Translation: CASSDSGNTEAFF.

This clonotype came up a few times. The V and J genes are TRBV11-2 and TRBJ2-5; 7 bases match TRBD2. Per the germline V gene, CDR1 is SGHAT and CDR2 is FQNNGV. J gave up 5 bases and V 5 bases, and 2 bases lay outside the gene matches. The CDR3 runs 12 residues. Here the CDR3 reads CASSISGETQYF. Here the CDR3 DNA reads TGTGCCAGCAGCATTAGCGGGGAGACCCAGTACTTC.

The table lists this clonotype with a few counts. The chain joins TRBV10-3 to TRBJ1-1; D unclear. CDR1 and CDR2 from the germline V gene are ENHRY and SYGVKD. CDR3 size: 16 residues. V was trimmed by 2 bases and J by 0 bases, leaving 13 bases between them. CDR3 sequence: CAISERQLEMNTEAFF. CDR3 sequence (DNA): TGTGCCATCAGTGAGAGGCAGCTAGAAATGAACACTGAAGCTTTCTTT.

By share, this clonotype ranks as medium-sized (0.01 to 0.1%). The chain couples TRBV7-6 to TRBJ2-2; possibly TRBD1 for D (5 bases). Germline loops: CDR1 SGHVS, CDR2 FNYEAQ. This CDR3 comprises 15 residues. The V end was cut by 4 bases, the J end by 3 bases, with 12 bases between. In nucleotides, the CDR3 is TGTGCCAGCAGCTCCGTGGGGCCCTACACCGGGGAGCTGTTTTTT. It yields the protein CASSSVGPYTGELFF.

V usage is TRBV6-6 and J usage is TRBJ1-1; the D is unclear. With 6 bases removed from V and 0 bases from J, the gap between germline ends came to 11 bases. The CDR3 runs to 14 residues. Germline V gene data show CDR1 as MNHNY and CDR2 as SVGAGI (reference sequence). The CDR3, as DNA: TGTGCCAGCAGCCCGGGCGACATGAACACTGAAGCTTTCTTT. Amino acids: CASSPGDMNTEAFF.

This clonotype was counted a few times. The chain employs TRBV6-5 and TRBJ2-1; tentatively, D is TRBD2 (5 bases). This CDR3 is built from 15 residues. Looked up from germline, CDR1 is MNHEY and CDR2 is SVGAGI. The germline V and J ends were trimmed by 2 bases and 2 bases, with 10 bases remaining between them. In DNA form, the CDR3 reads TGTGCCAGCAGTTACGAGGGAAGCCCCTACAATGAGCAGTTCTTC. Protein sequence: CASSYEGSPYNEQFF.

This clonotype is medium-sized by share. V is TRBV30 and J is TRBJ2-3; maybe TRBD1 (6 bases). Germline CDR1 reads GTSNPN; CDR2 reads SVGIG (reference sequence). This CDR3 spans 11 amino acids. Trimming shortened V by 5 bases and J by 14 bases, and 17 bases separated the two germline ends. This CDR3 reads CAWGGGQTLYF. The CDR3, as DNA: TGTGCCTGGGGGGGCGGGCAAACCCTGTATTTT.

The chain joins TRBV21-1 to TRBJ2-7; the table's D call, TRBD1, has no DNA check behind it. TRBV21-1 is flagged as a pseudogene. This CDR3 is 15 amino acids long. The CDR3 sequence is CASRPDRAPSYEQYF. In nucleotides, the CDR3 is TGTGCCAGCAGGCCCGACAGGGCGCCCTCCTACGAGCAGTACTTC.